This TCR beta chain was recovered during a study of regulatory T cells in long-lasting Graves disease. The germline gives CDR1 DFQATT, CDR2 SNEGSKA (reference sequence). Unmatched junction bases numbered 7, after V lost 3 bases and J lost 0 bases. The CDR3 extends over 15 amino acids. The TCR beta library used iRepertoire HTBI primers with Arm-PCR amplification of CDR3. MiXCR was run by TCRdb on the multiplex PCR reads, yielding one entry per CDR3 protein. The sample yields around 400,000 distinct CDR3 sequences, roughly a fifth seen once. The time point here: persistent/refractory GD, antithyroid drugs over 5 years with positive TRAb. PBMC-extracted RNA yielded the TCR library. This clonotype has a count of ten or more.

The sequencing used peripheral blood mononuclear cells (PBMCs), collected when the disease was refractory, from a patient treated with antithyroid drugs. This chain connects TRBV20-1 to TRBJ2-7; 8 nucleotides align to TRBD2. The receptor was derived from a female donor with Graves disease. The CDR3 spells CSARLLAVSSYEQYF. The DNA of the CDR3 is TGCAGTGCTAGGCTACTAGCGGTAAGCTCCTACGAGCAGTACTTC.